This paragraph reports one T cell receptor beta chain. The sample comes from a study of T cell changes during pregnancy in multiple sclerosis. Germline V gene lookup returns CDR1 SGHRS and CDR2 YFSETQ. The trim removed 4 bases at V and 3 bases at J, leaving 8 bases unmatched. CDR3 length equals 17 residues. The table came from immunoSEQ multiplex PCR; TCRdb's copy has only in-frame clones and leaves some out. This sample has around 49,000 clones, with around nine tenths found just once. The origin of this receptor is a female donor in good health, enrolled as a control in a pregnancy study. This rearrangement joins TRBV5-1 to TRBJ2-2; 11 bases line up with TRBD1. This material consisted of CD4+ T cells from peripheral blood mononuclear cells, taken after pregnancy. The CDR3 DNA is TGCGCCAGCAGCCAGGACAGGGGGCTAGAGTACACCGGGGAGCTGTTTTTT. Translated: CASSQDRGLEYTGELFF.